The present entry profiles one TCR beta chain with its context. Its antigen is still unknown. No base quality values were provided; no much bigger clone lies one nucleotide off. These data come from a study of T cell responses to AZD1222 COVID-19 vaccine (dated by TCRdb to 2020 to 2023). For context, the study as a whole: TCR sequencing covered about 230 trial participants: about 210 given two doses of AZD1222 and some 25 given two doses of MenACWY control vaccine. Trial participants were enrolled by age into subgroups of 18-55, 56-69 and 70-plus years, and around 140, 26 and 57 TCR-sequenced participants, respectively, were included in these subgroups. The investigation overall reported the following: Conclusions about previously exposed vaccinees were limited because only six AZD1222 recipients were SARS-CoV-2 seropositive at baseline. Reportedly, almost half of the unique spike-specific TCRs recognized epitopes lying outside the regions that are mutated in the B.1.351 and B.1.1.7 variants. Because no day 14 peak-response samples were available, the repertoires could be characterized only after the peak T cell response. CD4 TCRs associated with the vaccine covered the entire spike protein, and the dominant responses were in regions 160-218 and 743-854. In the small 56-69-year group, the increase in depth fell short of significance, most likely because of low power. After two AZD1222 doses, both the breadth and the depth of spike-specific TCRs were significantly higher than at day 0 and than in MenACWY recipients. Most participants were white British and females outnumbered males, and the authors suggested that clonal diversity may have been underestimated.

The CDR3 regions of human TCRbeta chains were subjected to immunosequencing. The original methods were these. TCRs in the repertoires were matched against a reference library of SARS-CoV-2-specific TCRs that had been generated with the MIRA antigen-specificity platform. Breadth was defined as the fraction of unique TCRs that were SARS-CoV-2-associated, and depth was defined as the fraction of total T cells that were SARS-CoV-2-associated. Each spike-specific TCR was assigned to its reactive spike region and to a CD4 or CD8 class using the MIRA data. Log10-transformed breadth and depth values were compared by one-way ANOVA with Sidak's multiple comparisons tests. TCRdb limited this immuneACCESS table to in-frame rearrangements with V and J called. A share of clones is missing; checked studies link under half to unresolved V genes, and the rest is unexplained. From that table come the V and J calls and clone size; the DNA was used to work out D and trimming. This sample is represented by about 100,000 clones; 70% to 90% of them were singletons. More than 8.5% of the sample is held by the ten biggest clonotypes.

The time point label for this specimen denotes: about 28 days (+/-7) after the second vaccine dose. AZD1222 recipients with second doses at about 4 weeks or about 12 weeks were pooled, because spike-specific TCR depth and breadth did not differ between schedules. Samples from vaccinated people were obtained from the UK trials COV001 and COV002, which included a single-blind randomized controlled phase 2/3 trial of AZD1222 (ChAdOx1 nCoV-19) in healthy adults. For TCRbeta chain sequencing, PBMC samples were collected from trial participants at day 0 and at day 28 after the second dose. Deletion took 3 bases off V and 4 bases off J, with a span of 7 bases between the germline ends. The CDR3 numbers 13 residues from cysteine through phenylalanine. CDR3 DNA only is kept here, 39 bases in frame from base 1.

Source: peripheral blood, taken 28 days after the second AZD1222 dose. This clonotype originated in an adult who received the AZD1222 COVID-19 vaccine. The sequence joins TRBV12-3 or TRBV12-4 to TRBJ1-5, with no D gene named confidently. Here is the DNA: TGTGCCAGCAGTTTGGGGAGGAATCAGCCCCAGCATTTT. Its protein is CASSLGRNQPQHF.